The 31 T cell receptor beta chains given below trace back to one sample, sequenced in a study of blood T cell repertoires in COVID-19. The protocol was immunoSEQ multiplex PCR, while the TCRdb copy is restricted to in-frame clones and leaves out a portion. Among approximately 290,000 clones listed, approximately 86% were seen once. The sequenced sample consisted of peripheral blood. These receptors all stem from a human donor with COVID-19, enrolled during active disease. The donor label of this sample is uncertain.

V gene TRBV14 combines with J gene TRBJ2-1, with 8 bases identical to TRBD2. V shed 4 bases and J 7 bases; nucleotides not matched to a gene: 9. The CDR3 spans 15 residues. Germline lookup yields CDR1 SGHDN and CDR2 FVKESK. This chain's CDR3 is CASSPDGRASNEQFF. CDR3 DNA: TGTGCCAGCAGCCCCGACGGGAGGGCTTCGAATGAGCAGTTCTTC.

The chain links TRBV7-3 to TRBJ2-1, with TRBD2 identical over 7 bases. The CDR3 covers 16 residues. Germline CDR1 and CDR2: SGHTA and FQGTGA. With 4 bases clipped from V and 4 bases from J, the junction kept 10 bases outside the gene matches. In DNA, the CDR3 is TGTGCCAGCAGCTCGTATAGGGCTAGCGGATACAATGAGCAGTTCTTC. It specifies CASSSYRASGYNEQFF.

This clone has more than one count but fewer than ten. A junction end diverges from the germline sequence, so it may reflect a read error. The chain uses TRBV6-1 and TRBJ2-7, with 8 bases fitting TRBD2. Germline V CDR1 and CDR2: MNHNS, SASEGT. There are 15 residues in the CDR3. In DNA form, the CDR3 reads TGTGCCAGCAGAGAAGGACTAGCAGGAGAGTACGAGCAGTACTTC. It yields the protein CASREGLAGEYEQYF.

The CDR3 nucleotides read TGTGCCAGCAGTGACCAGGGGGTCTATGGCTACACCTTC. It specifies CASSDQGVYGYTF. The rearrangement joins TRBV25-1 to TRBJ1-2, with 7 bases aligning to TRBD1. Germline V CDR1 and CDR2: MGHDK, SYGVNS. With 3 bases clipped from V and 4 bases from J, the junction kept 2 bases outside the gene matches. The CDR3 runs 13 residues.

The rearrangement uses TRBV28 and TRBJ1-5, with 7 bases fitting TRBD1. Losses at the gene ends were 1 base for V and 7 bases for J; bases not matched to a gene: 13. The CDR3 consists of 17 residues. CDR1 MDHEN and CDR2 SYDVKM come from the germline V gene. DNA for the CDR3: TGTGCCAGCAGTTTATCCACCGGGACAGTATCCAAGCAGCCCCAGCATTTT. Its protein is CASSLSTGTVSKQPQHF. Drawing the rest from reference TRBV28 and TRBJ1-5, the complete variable domain is DVKVTQSSRYLVKRTGEKVFLECVQDMDHENMFWYRQDPGLGLRLIYFSYDVKMKEKGDIPEGYSVSREKKERFSLILESASTNQTSMYLCASSLSTGTVSKQPQHFGDGTRLSIL.

The rearrangement links TRBV4-1 to TRBJ2-3; 10 nucleotides agree with TRBD2. The junction had 12 bases not matched to a gene; V was cut back by 5 bases and J by 4 bases. The germline V gene has CDR1 MGHRA and CDR2 YSYEKL. This CDR3 is 17 amino acids long. The DNA of the CDR3 is TGCGCCAGCAGCTATACCCTAGCGGGAGTAGGGTCAGATACGCAGTATTTT. Amino acids: CASSYTLAGVGSDTQYF.

The genes are TRBV7-6 and TRBJ2-2; 10 bases align to TRBD1. CDR3 size: 16 residues. The V gene end was trimmed by 5 bases and the J gene end by 4 bases; junction bases not matched to a gene: 7. Germline V gene sequence: CDR1 SGHVS, CDR2 FNYEAQ. CDR3: CASSPGQGTTTGELFF. DNA of the CDR3: TGTGCCAGCAGCCCGGGACAGGGGACGACCACCGGGGAGCTGTTTTTT.

The chain employs TRBV7-8 and TRBJ2-1; 7 bases are shared with TRBD1. Germline CDR1 reads SGHVS; CDR2 reads FQNEAQ. V dropped 5 bases and J dropped 4; count of bases not matched to a gene: 2. The CDR3 spans 13 residues. The CDR3, as DNA: TGTGCCAGCAGCCTGACAGGGTACAATGAGCAGTTCTTC. Amino acid sequence: CASSLTGYNEQFF.

The CDR3 DNA reads TGTGCCAGCAGCCAAGTTGCGGGAGGCCTGATTGGACCGTTCTTC. This codes for CASSQVAGGLIGPFF. V usage is TRBV3-1 (or the pseudogene TRBV3-2) and J usage is TRBJ2-1; 8 bases are a match to TRBD2. From germline, CDR1 is LGHDT and CDR2 YNNKEL (reference sequence). The CDR3 extends over 15 amino acids. J was trimmed by 15 bases and V by 1 base; bases with no gene match: 14.

This clone was counted a single time. The genes are TRBV24-1 and TRBJ1-2; 11 bases map to TRBD1. This CDR3 comprises 16 residues. V shed 7 bases and J 6 bases; nucleotides not matched to a gene: 12. Looked up from germline, CDR1 is KGHDR and CDR2 is SFDVKD. The CDR3 DNA reads as TGTGCCACCAGAACGGGGAAGGACAGGGGGCCTCATGGCTACACCTTC. This codes for CATRTGKDRGPHGYTF.

This rearrangement joins TRBV29-1 to TRBJ1-1; TRBD1 matches at 11 bases. Per germline, CDR1 SQVTM and CDR2 ANQGSEA. With V trimmed by 8 bases and J by 7 bases, 9 bases remained unmatched. The CDR3 is 13 residues long. The DNA for the CDR3 is TGCAGCACGCCGGACAGGGGGCTTGGTGAAGCTTTCTTT. This sequence encodes CSTPDRGLGEAFF.

As for this clone: This may stem from a read error, because a much larger clone lies one nucleotide away. The chain links TRBV7-9 to TRBJ2-1; the match to TRBD2 covers 14 bases. CDR3 length: 14 amino acids. Germline assignment: CDR1 SEHNR and CDR2 FQNEAQ (reference sequence). V gave up 5 bases and J gave up 8 bases; unmatched junction bases: 2. The DNA for the CDR3 is TGTGCCAGCAGCCCGGGACTAGCGGGAGATGAGCAGTTCTTC. Its translation: CASSPGLAGDEQFF.

The chain combines TRBV7-9 with TRBJ2-7; possible D gene TRBD1, 6 bases. Looked up from germline, CDR1 is SEHNR and CDR2 is FQNEAQ (reference sequence). The CDR3 is made up of 12 amino acids. Trimming removed 2 bases at V and 6 bases at J, with 8 bases between. This chain's CDR3 is CASSLSRGEQYF. DNA of the CDR3: TGTGCCAGCAGCTTATCCAGGGGCGAGCAGTACTTC. Drawing the rest from reference TRBV7-9 and TRBJ2-7, the complete variable domain is DTGVSQNPRHKITKRGQNVTFRCDPISEHNRLYWYRQTLGQGPEFLTYFQNEAQLEKSRLLSDRFSAERPKGSFSTLEIQRTEQGDSAMYLCASSLSRGEQYFGPGTRLTVT.

The chain has TRBV7-3 and TRBJ1-1; 9 bases line up with TRBD1. The CDR3 spans 14 residues. Germline CDR1 and CDR2: SGHTA and FQGTGA. Germline trimming cut 5 bases from V and 5 bases from J; bases unmatched to any gene: 6. The CDR3 is CASSTTGGGTEAFF. The DNA of the CDR3 is TGTGCCAGCAGCACGACAGGGGGTGGGACTGAAGCTTTCTTT.

The rearrangement links TRBV7-2 to TRBJ2-7; 7 nucleotides line up with TRBD2. With 2 bases clipped from V and 7 bases from J, the junction kept 8 bases outside the gene matches. Germline CDR1 reads SGHTA; CDR2 reads FQGNSA. This CDR3 is 14 amino acids long. The CDR3 spells CASSLLPGGGEQYF. DNA of the CDR3: TGTGCCAGCAGCTTACTTCCGGGGGGAGGAGAGCAGTACTTC.

The chain has TRBV5-1 and TRBJ2-7; the match to TRBD1 covers 8 bases. The CDR3 is 16 residues long. Germline-derived CDR1 and CDR2 are SGHRS and YFSETQ. After removal of 4 bases from V and 4 bases from J, the junction contained 13 bases not matched to a gene. CDR3 region: CASSQGIQGAGYEQYF. The CDR3 nucleotides are TGCGCCAGCAGCCAAGGTATTCAGGGGGCGGGGTACGAGCAGTACTTC.

This clone is a singleton in its sample. The rearrangement joins TRBV6-2 or TRBV6-3 to TRBJ2-2; 7 bases align to TRBD1. The ends lost 7 bases at V and 6 bases at J; junction bases unmatched: 17. Germline CDR1 reads MNHEY; CDR2 reads SVGEGT. This CDR3 spans 17 amino acids. The CDR3 sequence: CASTPSPGQPDPGELFF. DNA of the CDR3: TGTGCCAGCACCCCCTCACCGGGACAGCCCGATCCCGGGGAGCTGTTTTTT.

The rearrangement uses TRBV5-4 and TRBJ2-1, with TRBD2 matching over 11 bases. V lost 1 base, J lost 6 bases, and 6 bases stayed unmatched. Germline V gene lookup returns CDR1 SGHNT and CDR2 YYREEE (reference sequence). This CDR3 is built from 16 residues. The CDR3 region has the DNA TGTGCCAGCAGCTTGAGGTTAGCGGGAGGGTTCAATGAGCAGTTCTTC. Protein product: CASSLRLAGGFNEQFF. Full variable domain (remainder filled in from reference TRBV5-4 and TRBJ2-1): ETGVTQSPTHLIKTRGQQVTLRCSSQSGHNTVSWYQQALGQGPQFIFQYYREEENGRGNFPPRFSGLQFPNYSSELNVNALELDDSALYLCASSLRLAGGFNEQFFGPGTRLTVL.

The chain combines TRBV28 with TRBJ1-5; TRBD1 matches at 12 bases. Germline assignment: CDR1 MDHEN and CDR2 SYDVKM. This CDR3 is 16 amino acids long. The ends lost 6 bases at V and 1 base at J; junction bases unmatched: 4. CDR3 loop: CASRIGTGGSNQPQHF. CDR3 sequence (DNA): TGTGCCAGCAGAATCGGGACAGGGGGCAGCAATCAGCCCCAGCATTTT.

The rearrangement joins TRBV4-1 to TRBJ2-3; a possible D gene is TRBD1 (6 bases). This CDR3 has 18 amino acids. V was cut by 3 bases and J by 2 bases, with 21 bases left in between. Per germline, CDR1 MGHRA and CDR2 YSYEKL. CDR3: CASSQEASRGINTDTQYF. As DNA, the CDR3 is TGCGCCAGCAGCCAGGAGGCGAGTAGGGGGATAAACACAGATACGCAGTATTTT.

This chain joins TRBV5-4 and TRBJ1-1; 10 nucleotides match TRBD1. V was pared by 3 bases and J by 4 bases, with 3 bases of the junction left unmatched. This CDR3 has 14 amino acids. Looked up from germline, CDR1 is SGHNT and CDR2 is YYREEE (reference sequence). CDR3: CASSSRDRGTEAFF. The CDR3 DNA is TGTGCCAGCAGCTCGCGGGACAGGGGCACTGAAGCTTTCTTT.

V usage is TRBV18 and J usage is TRBJ2-7; D is perhaps TRBD2 (5 bases). The CDR3 sequence is 14 residues long. In germline, CDR1 is KGHSH, CDR2 LQKENI. V was trimmed by 2 bases and J by 5 bases, leaving 13 bases between them. The CDR3 coding sequence is TGTGCCAGCTCACCAGAGGGTATGATGGACGAGCAGTACTTC. This sequence encodes CASSPEGMMDEQYF.

This chain links TRBV10-3 with TRBJ1-1; D perhaps matches TRBD1 (5 bases). V was cut by 0 bases and J by 1 base, with 12 bases left in between. Germline CDR1 is ENHRY and CDR2 is SYGVKD. The CDR3 sequence is 16 residues long. CDR3 in DNA: TGTGCCATCAGTGAGTCAGGGGCAGGGCGGAACACTGAAGCTTTCTTT. This gives the protein CAISESGAGRNTEAFF.

The V gene is TRBV7-9, the J gene TRBJ1-2; tentative D call: TRBD1 (5 bases). V was clipped by 2 bases and J by 7 bases, with 17 bases between them. CDR3 length: 15 residues. CDR1 and CDR2 from the germline V gene are SEHNR and FQNEAQ (reference sequence). The CDR3 sequence is CASSLQAGAESGYTF. The CDR3, as DNA: TGTGCCAGCAGCTTACAGGCTGGGGCGGAGAGTGGCTACACCTTC. Together with reference TRBV7-9 and TRBJ1-2, the CDR3 gives the full variable domain: DTGVSQNPRHKITKRGQNVTFRCDPISEHNRLYWYRQTLGQGPEFLTYFQNEAQLEKSRLLSDRFSAERPKGSFSTLEIQRTEQGDSAMYLCASSLQAGAESGYTFGSGTRLTVV.

The chain couples TRBV9 to TRBJ2-1; 7 positions agree with TRBD2. The CDR3 consists of 12 residues. V shed 5 bases and J 7 bases; nucleotides not matched to a gene: 3. The V gene's germline CDR1 is SGDLS and CDR2 YYNGEE. DNA for the CDR3: TGTGCCAGCAGTCCAGCGGGAAATGAGCAGTTCTTC. This codes for CASSPAGNEQFF.

The CDR3 DNA reads TGTGCCAGCAGCCAAGAAGCAGGACAGGGGAATGAGCAGTTCTTC. Translated: CASSQEAGQGNEQFF. The V gene is TRBV3-1 (or the pseudogene TRBV3-2), the J gene TRBJ2-1; 9 nucleotides align to TRBD1. This CDR3 contains 15 residues. Germline-derived CDR1 and CDR2 are LGHDT and YNNKEL (reference sequence). Trimming at V came to 0 bases and at J to 7 bases, leaving 4 bases not matched to a gene.

This chain connects TRBV2 to TRBJ2-2; the D gene is possibly TRBD2 (5 bases). Germline assignment: CDR1 SNHLY and CDR2 FYNNEI. CDR3 length equals 13 residues. V was pared by 5 bases and J by 5 bases, with 9 bases between. In DNA form, the CDR3 reads TGTGCCAGCAGTCGGGGAAGGACCGGGGAGCTGTTTTTT. Protein product: CASSRGRTGELFF.

J is TRBJ1-3 and V is TRBV30; no clear D. Germline V gene lookup returns CDR1 GTSNPN and CDR2 SVGIG (reference sequence). Trimming removed 0 bases from V and 0 bases from J, with 9 bases in between. The CDR3 contains 15 residues. The CDR3 is CAWSVQLYSGNTIYF. CDR3 nucleotides: TGTGCCTGGAGTGTACAGCTGTACTCTGGAAACACCATATATTTT.

V and J are TRBV28 and TRBJ2-7; unclear D gene. V gave up 7 bases and J gave up 2 bases, with 15 bases separating them. The CDR3 runs to 14 residues. Germline CDR1 reads MDHEN; CDR2 reads SYDVKM. The CDR3 sequence is CASILSGNTYEQYF. The CDR3 nucleotides read TGTGCCAGCATACTGTCAGGAAACACCTACGAGCAGTACTTC. Combining the CDR3 with reference TRBV28 and TRBJ2-7 gives the whole variable domain DVKVTQSSRYLVKRTGEKVFLECVQDMDHENMFWYRQDPGLGLRLIYFSYDVKMKEKGDIPEGYSVSREKKERFSLILESASTNQTSMYLCASILSGNTYEQYFGPGTRLTVT.

V and J are TRBV15 and TRBJ1-2; D unresolved. V was trimmed by 3 bases and J by 1 base, leaving 18 bases between them. The CDR3 runs to 17 residues. Looked up from germline, CDR1 is LNHNV and CDR2 is YYDKDF (reference sequence). The CDR3 sequence: CATSRDFWNRDNYGYTF. Written as DNA, the CDR3 is TGTGCCACCAGCAGGGACTTTTGGAACCGAGATAACTATGGCTACACCTTC.

The rearrangement links TRBV2 to TRBJ2-1, with D uncertain. CDR1 is SNHLY, CDR2 FYNNEI, per germline. V lost 6 bases and J 9 bases, leaving 18 bases between the germline ends. The CDR3 covers 14 residues. The CDR3 here is CASRSRLVAPEQFF. CDR3 sequence (DNA): TGTGCCAGCAGAAGCCGCTTGGTAGCACCTGAGCAGTTCTTC.